Listed below are T cell receptor beta chains from one sample, sequenced in a study of control samples from healthy donors and cancer patients. The protocol was immunoSEQ multiplex PCR, while the TCRdb copy is restricted to in-frame clones and leaves out a portion. The data hold about 130,000 clones, with roughly 94% observed a single time. The sample was PBMCs. The origin of the receptors is a man aged 60 to 75 with colorectal cancer. Each CDR3 is given with its conserved first and last residue. The order of the fields is J gene, V gene, D gene, clone size, CDR3 DNA, CDR3 protein. D genes are given only for firm matches. Some rows mark clone size as missing; the rest say once, few, many or name a class of expanded clone.

j_call: TRBJ2-7
v_call: TRBV3-1/TRBV3-2
d_call: TRBD1
clone_size: NA
cdr3_nt: TGTGCCAGCAGCCCCCGGGACAGGGGATTCGAGCAGTACTTC
cdr3_aa: CASSPRDRGFEQYF

j_call: TRBJ2-2
v_call: TRBV5-6
d_call: NA
clone_size: NA
cdr3_nt: TGTGCCAGCAGCTTGTCCCACGCAGGGGCGAACACCGGGGAGCTGTTTTTT
cdr3_aa: CASSLSHAGANTGELFF

j_call: TRBJ1-2
v_call: TRBV6-5
d_call: NA
clone_size: NA
cdr3_nt: NA
cdr3_aa: CASSSSGQGNYGYTF

j_call: TRBJ2-7
v_call: TRBV7-9
d_call: NA
clone_size: NA
cdr3_nt: TGTGCCAGCAGCTCGGGACGGATCTACGAGCAGTACTTC
cdr3_aa: CASSSGRIYEQYF

j_call: TRBJ2-2
v_call: TRBV3-1/TRBV3-2
d_call: NA
clone_size: NA
cdr3_nt: TGTGCCAGCAGCCCCCTGCGCTCCGGGGAGCTGTTTTTT
cdr3_aa: CASSPLRSGELFF

j_call: TRBJ2-1
v_call: TRBV9
d_call: TRBD2
clone_size: NA
cdr3_nt: TGTGCCAGCAGCGAGGCGGGGGGCTCCTACAATGAGCAGTTCTTC
cdr3_aa: CASSEAGGSYNEQFF

j_call: TRBJ1-2
v_call: TRBV25-1
d_call: TRBD1
clone_size: once
cdr3_nt: TGTGCCAGCAGTGAATTGGGGGGACAGGGACCCGACTATGGCTACACCTTC
cdr3_aa: CASSELGGQGPDYGYTF

j_call: TRBJ1-2
v_call: TRBV5-6
d_call: NA
clone_size: NA
cdr3_nt: TGTGCCAGCAGCCCAGGGGACGCGGGATATGGCTACACCTTC
cdr3_aa: CASSPGDAGYGYTF

j_call: TRBJ1-1
v_call: TRBV27
d_call: NA
clone_size: NA
cdr3_nt: TGTGCCAGCAGTTCGGGACTGCTGAACACTGAAGCTTTCTTT
cdr3_aa: CASSSGLLNTEAFF

j_call: TRBJ2-2
v_call: TRBV7-4
d_call: TRBD1
clone_size: NA
cdr3_nt: TGTGCCAGCAGCTTCGGGGTTGAGGGGGCCCGGGGAGCTGTTTTT
cdr3_aa: CASSFGVEGARGAVF

j_call: TRBJ1-1
v_call: TRBV19
d_call: NA
clone_size: once
cdr3_nt: TGTGCCAGTAGTAGAGGGGACGGATTCAACACTGAAGCTTTCTTT
cdr3_aa: CASSRGDGFNTEAFF

j_call: TRBJ1-1
v_call: TRBV7-7
d_call: TRBD1
clone_size: NA
cdr3_nt: TGTGCCAGCAGCAGCCGGACAGGGCAGTGCAACACTGAAGCTTTCTTT
cdr3_aa: CASSSRTGQCNTEAFF

j_call: TRBJ1-6
v_call: TRBV5-8
d_call: NA
clone_size: once
cdr3_nt: TGTGCCAGCAAACAGAGATTAAGCTCCTATAATTCACCCCTCCACTTT
cdr3_aa: CASKQRLSSYNSPLHF

j_call: TRBJ1-2
v_call: TRBV28
d_call: NA
clone_size: NA
cdr3_nt: TGTGCCAGCAGTTTGGAGGGTCGCTTTGGCTACACCTTC
cdr3_aa: CASSLEGRFGYTF

j_call: TRBJ2-3
v_call: TRBV6-2/TRBV6-3
d_call: NA
clone_size: NA
cdr3_nt: TGTGCCAGCAGTTACGGGGACCCAGATACGCAGTATTTT
cdr3_aa: CASSYGDPDTQYF

j_call: TRBJ2-5
v_call: TRBV9
d_call: NA
clone_size: NA
cdr3_nt: TGTGCCAGCAGCGTGGGTCACGGGGGAGAGACCCAGTACTTC
cdr3_aa: CASSVGHGGETQYF

j_call: TRBJ1-1
v_call: TRBV29-1
d_call: TRBD1
clone_size: NA
cdr3_nt: TGCAGCGTCTACGGGGACAGGGAACAAGCTTTCTTT
cdr3_aa: CSVYGDREQAFF

j_call: TRBJ1-2
v_call: TRBV5-8
d_call: TRBD1
clone_size: NA
cdr3_nt: TGTGCCAGCAGGGAGACAGGGGCACTAAGTGGCTACACCTTC
cdr3_aa: CASRETGALSGYTF

j_call: TRBJ1-1
v_call: TRBV3-1/TRBV3-2
d_call: NA
clone_size: NA
cdr3_nt: TGTGCCAGCAGCCAATCGTTGGCGAACACTGAAGCTTTCTTT
cdr3_aa: CASSQSLANTEAFF

j_call: TRBJ1-5
v_call: TRBV5-1
d_call: TRBD1
clone_size: NA
cdr3_nt: TGCGCCAGTAGACTCGGGACAGGGGATAGCAATCAGCCCCAGCATTTT
cdr3_aa: CASRLGTGDSNQPQHF

j_call: TRBJ2-4
v_call: TRBV19
d_call: NA
clone_size: NA
cdr3_nt: TGTGCCAGTAGTATAGTCGGGACACGCCTAGCCAAAAACATTCAGTACTTC
cdr3_aa: CASSIVGTRLAKNIQYF

j_call: TRBJ1-4
v_call: TRBV10-2
d_call: NA
clone_size: once
cdr3_nt: TGCGCCAGCAGTGAGTCCGACATGGGTCTAGAAAAACTGTTTTTT
cdr3_aa: CASSESDMGLEKLFF

j_call: TRBJ2-5
v_call: TRBV7-2
d_call: NA
clone_size: NA
cdr3_nt: TGTGCCAGCAGACGAGAGGTGTTAGAGACCCAGTACTTC
cdr3_aa: CASRREVLETQYF

j_call: TRBJ1-1
v_call: TRBV18
d_call: NA
clone_size: NA
cdr3_nt: TGTGCCAGCTCACCTGCAGGGTTACAAACTGAAGCTTTCTTT
cdr3_aa: CASSPAGLQTEAFF

j_call: TRBJ1-2
v_call: TRBV12-3/TRBV12-4
d_call: NA
clone_size: few
cdr3_nt: TGTGCCAGCAGTTTCGGGACACGGAGCTACACCTTC
cdr3_aa: CASSFGTRSYTF

j_call: TRBJ2-3
v_call: TRBV5-1
d_call: NA
clone_size: NA
cdr3_nt: TGCGCCAGCAGCTTGGAGATGAATACGCAGTATTTT
cdr3_aa: CASSLEMNTQYF

j_call: TRBJ1-1
v_call: TRBV6-5
d_call: TRBD1
clone_size: NA
cdr3_nt: TGTGCCAGCATTCGACAGGGGGGAAACACTGAAGCTTTCTTT
cdr3_aa: CASIRQGGNTEAFF

j_call: TRBJ2-1
v_call: TRBV12-3/TRBV12-4
d_call: NA
clone_size: NA
cdr3_nt: TGTGCCAGCAGTTTAGGGGGTCTCGATGAGCAGTTCTTC
cdr3_aa: CASSLGGLDEQFF

j_call: TRBJ2-7
v_call: TRBV5-1
d_call: NA
clone_size: NA
cdr3_nt: TGCGCCAGCAGCTTGCCGGGGACCAGCTCCTACGAGCAGTACTTC
cdr3_aa: CASSLPGTSSYEQYF

j_call: TRBJ1-2
v_call: TRBV5-4
d_call: NA
clone_size: NA
cdr3_nt: TGTGCCAGCAGCTCGGAGGGACCGATAGTAGATGGCTACACCTTC
cdr3_aa: CASSSEGPIVDGYTF

j_call: TRBJ1-2
v_call: TRBV7-9
d_call: NA
clone_size: once
cdr3_nt: TGTGCCAGCAGTTCCCTCAGTGGGTCCGCCTATGGCTACACCTTC
cdr3_aa: CASSSLSGSAYGYTF

j_call: TRBJ1-2
v_call: TRBV24-1
d_call: TRBD1
clone_size: NA
cdr3_nt: TGTGCCACCAGTGATCGACAGGGGTACGGCTACACCTTC
cdr3_aa: CATSDRQGYGYTF

j_call: TRBJ1-1
v_call: TRBV10-1
d_call: NA
clone_size: NA
cdr3_nt: TGCGCCACCCGCAGTTCGTGGGCAGACACTGAAGCTTTCTTT
cdr3_aa: CATRSSWADTEAFF

j_call: TRBJ1-2
v_call: TRBV4-3
d_call: NA
clone_size: NA
cdr3_nt: TGCGCCAGCAGCCAAGACAGGCCGGGACACTTTAACTATGGCTACACCTTC
cdr3_aa: CASSQDRPGHFNYGYTF

j_call: TRBJ1-3
v_call: TRBV10-3
d_call: NA
clone_size: NA
cdr3_nt: TGTGCCATCAGCTTAGCAGGGGATGGAAACACCATATATTTT
cdr3_aa: CAISLAGDGNTIYF

j_call: TRBJ2-2
v_call: TRBV27
d_call: TRBD1
clone_size: NA
cdr3_nt: TGTGCCAGCAGTGCCTACAGGGGGGCCGGGGAGCTGTTTTTT
cdr3_aa: CASSAYRGAGELFF

j_call: TRBJ2-7
v_call: TRBV6-1
d_call: NA
clone_size: NA
cdr3_nt: TGTGCCAGCAGTGAAGCGCTGACAGCCTCCTACGAGCAGTACTTC
cdr3_aa: CASSEALTASYEQYF

j_call: TRBJ1-4
v_call: TRBV5-1
d_call: TRBD1
clone_size: NA
cdr3_nt: TGCGCCAGCAGAACAGGGGGCACCTCTAATGAAAAACTGTTTTTT
cdr3_aa: CASRTGGTSNEKLFF

j_call: TRBJ2-3
v_call: TRBV3-1/TRBV3-2
d_call: NA
clone_size: NA
cdr3_nt: TGTGCCAGCAGCCAAGAACTAGGTCGAGGGACAGATACGCAGTATTTT
cdr3_aa: CASSQELGRGTDTQYF

j_call: TRBJ1-2
v_call: TRBV5-6
d_call: TRBD1
clone_size: NA
cdr3_nt: TGTGCCAGCAGCGTGGACAGGGCGGCTAACTATGGCTACACCTTC
cdr3_aa: CASSVDRAANYGYTF